Below are 3 T cell receptor beta chains sequenced from a single sample in a study of cytomegalovirus exposure and HLA in healthy donors. Both 60 Vbeta primers and 13 Jbeta primers went into the PCR. Sequencing used immunoSEQ multiplex PCR; TCRdb keeps in-frame clones, though not all of them. The table shows 150,000 to 200,000 clones, with more than 75% occurring only once. The sequenced sample consisted of PBMCs. The receptors derive from a girl aged 2-10 years in good health and CMV-seropositive.

The chain has TRBV11-2 and TRBJ1-2; D call uncertain. The CDR3 consists of 12 residues. Trimming removed 7 bases at V and 8 bases at J, with 14 bases between. Germline loops: CDR1 SGHAT, CDR2 FQNNGV. The CDR3 is CASTHGRGGYTF. The CDR3 DNA sequence: TGTGCCAGCACCCACGGAAGAGGCGGCTACACCTTC.

This clone was observed a few times. CDR3 protein: CASLPTGTYEQYF. The CDR3 DNA follows: TGTGCCAGCCTCCCAACAGGGACCTACGAGCAGTACTTC. The rearrangement links TRBV6-1 to TRBJ2-7, with a tentative D call TRBD1 (6 bases). This CDR3 is built from 13 residues. The germline CDR1 and CDR2 sequences are MNHNS and SASEGT. Trimming pared 8 bases from V and 2 bases from J, leaving 13 bases between.

The genes are TRBV28 and TRBJ1-2, with a possible D match to TRBD1 (5 bases). The CDR3 contains 13 residues. V lost 8 bases and J lost 6, with 16 bases in between. The germline V gene has CDR1 MDHEN and CDR2 SYDVKM. Written as DNA, the CDR3 is TGTGCCAGCCTAACCAGGGAGGTCCATGGCTACACCTTC. This sequence encodes CASLTREVHGYTF.